Presented here are 5 T cell receptor beta chains from one specimen sequenced in a study of human thymus T cells. Repertoires were generated with immunoSEQ multiplex PCR, while TCRdb's copy carries only in-frame clones and drops some. The profile shows about 78,000 clones, roughly 96% of them singletons. From resections taken during corrective heart surgery, the thymus tissue was obtained. The specimen sequenced was thymus tissue. Receptors originate from a boy in the first two years of life with a congenital heart defect but otherwise immunologically healthy.

V is TRBV4-1 and J is TRBJ2-1; TRBD1 agrees at 11 bases. Unmatched junction bases numbered 5, after V lost 3 bases and J lost 10 bases. Germline-derived CDR1 and CDR2 are MGHRA and YSYEKL. The CDR3 extends over 14 amino acids. DNA of the CDR3: TGCGCCAGCAGCCAGGGCCGGGACAGGGGGGAGCAGTTCTTC. Its translation is CASSQGRDRGEQFF.

The chain combines TRBV4-2 with TRBJ2-3, with TRBD2 identical over 9 bases. Per germline, CDR1 LGHNA and CDR2 YNFKEQ. This CDR3 has 17 amino acids. V lost 0 bases and J lost 4; bases outside the gene matches: 8. The CDR3: CASSQDLGTSIPDTQYF. The DNA of the CDR3 is TGTGCCAGCAGCCAAGATTTGGGGACTAGCATCCCAGATACGCAGTATTTT.

DNA for the CDR3: TGTGCCAGCAGCGCCCCACCTGAAGGGAGGACCAAAAACATTCAGTACTTC. Translation gives CASSAPPEGRTKNIQYF. The chain has TRBV2 and TRBJ2-4; D is possibly TRBD2 (6 bases). Per germline, CDR1 SNHLY and CDR2 FYNNEI. V was cut by 6 bases and J by 2 bases, with 20 bases left in between. The CDR3 extends over 17 amino acids.

The chain employs TRBV28 and TRBJ2-7, with TRBD2 matching 12 bases. The V segment lost 6 bases and the J segment 1 base; nucleotides outside the gene matches: 25. CDR1 is MDHEN and CDR2 is SYDVKM in the germline V gene. The CDR3 spans 22 residues. The CDR3 nucleotides read TGTGCCAGCAGCCCCGAGAACGAGCAGACTAGCGGGAGAGGGCCCTCGTCCTACGAGCAGTACTTC. Its translation: CASSPENEQTSGRGPSSYEQYF.

The chain has TRBV15 and TRBJ2-7; D unresolved. Trimming cost V 1 base and J 3 bases, with 13 bases left between them. This CDR3 contains 15 residues. Looked up from germline, CDR1 is LNHNV and CDR2 is YYDKDF (reference sequence). The DNA for the CDR3 is TGTGCCACCAGCAGAGGAGAGCGCCAGGACTACGAGCAGTACTTC. It yields the protein CATSRGERQDYEQYF.